This section outlines one T cell receptor (beta chain) sequence together with its context. The antigen is not known. Other DNA sequences in this specimen translate into the identical CDR3. These data come from a study of shared clonotypes between healthy human individuals. Study findings and constraints: Generally, estimated richness proved larger in naive subsets than it did in memory subsets. A handful of donors had about 5% of their naive CD4 clonotypes in common.

TCRdb's table, derived via immunoSEQ multiplex PCR, lists solely in-frame clones and lacks some. The table has a few million clones, around 95% seen once. The specimen was naive CD4+ T cells sorted from blood. Subset here: CD45RA+ positively selected. The TCR was taken from a man between 18 and 35 years old in good health.

This CDR3 is CASSLAYNEQFF. The CDR3 nucleotides are TGCGCCAGCAGCTTGGCCTACAATGAGCAGTTCTTC. The gene calls are TRBV5-1 and TRBJ2-1; no clear D gene. Per the germline V gene, CDR1 is SGHRS and CDR2 is YFSETQ. CDR3 length: 12 amino acids. V lost 0 bases and J 2 bases, leaving 0 bases between the germline ends. The entire variable domain, with the rest obtained from reference TRBV5-1 and TRBJ2-1, is as follows: KAGVTQTPRYLIKTRGQQVTLSCSPISGHRSVSWYQQTPGQGLQFLFEYFSETQRNKGNFPGRFSGRQFSNSRSEMNVSTLELGDSALYLCASSLAYNEQFFGPGTRLTVL.